This T cell receptor beta chain stems from a study of human T cells and chemical hapten exposure. Study in general: Readings were taken at 6 days from patch tests that had applied 0.01% DPC to the upper back.

TCRdb reprocessed the RACE reads with MiXCR, giving one entry per CDR3 protein. This table has approximately 110,000 distinct CDR3 sequences, 9.2% appearing once. Time point here: patch test 2, 6 weeks after DPC sensitization. Treatment here: therapeutic diphenylcyclopropenone sensitization with weekly scalp DPC. At every patch-test visit, blood was drawn before the patch test was applied. With 4 bases clipped from V and 5 bases from J, the junction kept 12 bases outside the gene matches. CDR1 is MNHEY, CDR2 SMNVEV, per germline (reference sequence). The length of the CDR3 is 17 residues. This clonotype was seen only a few times. Its target is not known. The study's findings and limits: Healthy people's immune response may differ from that of the donors, who had alopecia. TCRs at high frequency, those above 1 in 1000, did not change with DPC sensitization.

This TCR came from a woman aged 40 to 49 with alopecia areata. Some clones in this sample may be carry-over from other donors' samples. V and J are TRBV27 and TRBJ2-1; 9 positions match TRBD2. This specimen was whole blood, taken in connection with sensitization to the hapten diphenylcyclopropenone (DPC). The chain's CDR3 is CASSYSIAGALDNEQFF. The CDR3 bases are TGTGCCAGCAGTTACTCCATAGCGGGAGCACTTGACAATGAGCAGTTCTTC.